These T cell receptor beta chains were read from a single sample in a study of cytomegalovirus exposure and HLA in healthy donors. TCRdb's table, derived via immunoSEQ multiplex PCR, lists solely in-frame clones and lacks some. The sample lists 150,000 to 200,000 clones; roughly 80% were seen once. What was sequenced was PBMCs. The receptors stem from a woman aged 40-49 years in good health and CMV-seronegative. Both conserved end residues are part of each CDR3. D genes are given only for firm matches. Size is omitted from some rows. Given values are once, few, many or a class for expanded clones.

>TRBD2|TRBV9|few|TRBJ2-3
CASSLGLAGGADTQYF
TGTGCCAGCAGCTTGGGACTAGCGGGGGGCGCAGATACGCAGTATTTT
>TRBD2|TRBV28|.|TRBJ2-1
CASSWAGVNNEQFF
TGTGCCAGCAGTTGGGCGGGAGTAAACAATGAGCAGTTCTTC
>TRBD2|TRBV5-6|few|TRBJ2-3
CASSSRLAPGWDTQYF
TGTGCCAGCAGCTCAAGACTAGCGCCAGGGTGGGATACGCAGTATTTT
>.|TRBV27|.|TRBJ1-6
CASSPPPGYNSPLHF
TGTGCCAGCAGTCCCCCGCCAGGGTATAATTCACCCCTCCACTTT
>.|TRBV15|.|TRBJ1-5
CATSRELVQFEPQHF
TGTGCCACCAGCAGAGAGCTCGTACAGTTTGAGCCCCAGCATTTT
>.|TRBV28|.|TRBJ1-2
CASSRRGPGGYTF
TGTGCCAGCAGTCGGCGTGGCCCGGGAGGCTACACCTTC
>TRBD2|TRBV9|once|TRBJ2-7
CASSPRLAGLSFREQYF
TGTGCCAGCAGCCCCCGACTAGCGGGATTATCCTTTCGCGAGCAGTACTTC
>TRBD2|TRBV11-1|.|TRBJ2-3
CASSLGLGGHTDTQYF
TGTGCCAGCAGCTTGGGACTAGGTGGCCACACAGATACGCAGTATTTT
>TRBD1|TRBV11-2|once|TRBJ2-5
CASTLTGQGGFWETQYF
TGTGCCAGCACCCTAACGGGACAGGGGGGGTTCTGGGAGACCCAGTACTTC
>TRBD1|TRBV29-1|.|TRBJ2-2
CSIRTGGGGELFF
TGCAGCATCAGGACAGGGGGAGGGGGGGAGCTGTTTTTT
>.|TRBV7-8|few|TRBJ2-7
CASSLDPSGTRIYEQYF
TGTGCCAGCAGCTTAGATCCTTCAGGGACACGAATTTACGAGCAGTACTTC
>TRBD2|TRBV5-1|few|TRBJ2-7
CASSWAGSGGTYEQYF
TGCGCCAGCAGCTGGGCGGGTAGCGGGGGGACCTACGAGCAGTACTTC
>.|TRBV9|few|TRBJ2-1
CASSVTGNSYNEQFF
TGTGCCAGCAGCGTAACGGGGAACTCCTACAATGAGCAGTTCTTC
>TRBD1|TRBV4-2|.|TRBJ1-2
CASSIGQGNYGYTF
TGTGCCAGCAGCATTGGACAGGGTAACTATGGCTACACCTTC
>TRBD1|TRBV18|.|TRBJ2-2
CASSPGTGHTGELFF
TGTGCCAGCTCACCCGGGACAGGGCACACCGGGGAGCTGTTTTTT
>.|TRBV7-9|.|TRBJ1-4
CASSFGGGRNEKLFF
TGTGCCAGCAGCTTTGGGGGGGGGAGGAATGAAAAACTGTTTTTT
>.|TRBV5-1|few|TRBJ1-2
CASSSGGELWGYTF
TGCGCCAGCAGCTCGGGAGGGGAACTTTGGGGCTACACCTTC
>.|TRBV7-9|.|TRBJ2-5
CASSPEFGTQYF
TGTGCCAGCAGCCCGGAGTTCGGGACCCAGTACTTC
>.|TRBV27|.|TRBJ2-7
CASGLQGRLYEQYF
TGTGCCAGCGGGCTACAGGGGAGGCTCTACGAGCAGTACTTC
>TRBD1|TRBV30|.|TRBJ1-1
CAWTPDRTEAFF
TGTGCCTGGACCCCGGACAGGACTGAAGCTTTCTTT
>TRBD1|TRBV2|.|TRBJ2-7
CASSPGGYFGDRFNEQYF
TGTGCCAGCAGTCCCGGTGGTTACTTTGGGGACAGGTTTAACGAGCAGTACTTC
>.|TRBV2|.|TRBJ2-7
CASSDVSYEQYF
TGTGCCAGCAGTGACGTCTCCTACGAGCAGTACTTC
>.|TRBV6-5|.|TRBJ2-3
CASGGAADTQYF
TGTGCCAGCGGGGGGGCCGCGGATACGCAGTATTTT
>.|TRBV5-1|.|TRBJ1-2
CASGRESDAYVYTF
TGCGCCAGCGGGCGGGAATCCGACGCATATGTCTACACCTTC
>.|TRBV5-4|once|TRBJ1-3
CASSLAGFGNTIYF
TGTGCCAGCAGCTTGGCAGGGTTTGGAAACACCATATATTTT
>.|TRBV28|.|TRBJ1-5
CASKTGHSNQPQHF
TGTGCCAGCAAAACAGGGCATAGCAATCAGCCCCAGCATTTT
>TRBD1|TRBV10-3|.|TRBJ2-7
CAIRDRDEQYF
TGTGCCATCCGGGACAGGGACGAGCAGTACTTC